These T cell receptor beta chains were read from a single sample in a study of blood T cell repertoires in COVID-19. Some clones are missing from TCRdb's copy, which holds only in-frame ones; the method was immunoSEQ multiplex PCR. Of 43,000 or so clones detected, about 90% appear once; the ten largest clones hold roughly a tenth. The sample taken for sequencing was peripheral blood. Receptors originate from a woman older than 75 with active COVID-19. Both conserved end residues are part of each CDR3. The size entry is marked missing in some rows and otherwise reads once, few, many or a size class.

size	V	CDR3
-	TRBV7-8	CASSFRDRARGYTF
-	TRBV19	CASSVDRVSTDTQYF
-	TRBV3-1/TRBV3-2	CASSQGWIGTSATNEKLFF
once	TRBV5-1	CASSLVPGVEETQYF
-	TRBV6-5	CASSYARGGRETQYF
-	TRBV6-6	CASRPGTVNTEAFF
-	TRBV28	CASSPVENYGYTF
-	TRBV28	CASSLNKGRTGELFF
-	TRBV7-2	CASSSPDRARYGYTF
-	TRBV28	CASSQHRGVNEKLFF
-	TRBV24-1	CATSDRDSGSLGPQHF
-	TRBV19	CASRGQGISYQETQYF
-	TRBV29-1	CSAGRGGETQYF
-	TRBV11-2	CASSLSGVSAGTDTQYF
once	TRBV28	CASRPGLAGPSYEQYF
-	TRBV3-1/TRBV3-2	CASSRSATGLPGMLF
-	TRBV27	CASSSQGRWVNEQFF
-	TRBV24-1	CATSAPGTPQAQYF
-	TRBV2	CASSELTGFYEQYF
-	TRBV19	CASSPQGSLNSPLHF
-	TRBV6-5	CASIGFRSSYEQYF
-	TRBV28	CASLASNQPQHF
-	TRBV6-1	CASSERGQGRVVSTDTQYF
-	TRBV18	CASFAGDSYNEQFF
once	TRBV7-2	CASSGRQGLNSPLHF
-	TRBV12-5	CASGSQRTSGSTGELFF
-	TRBV4-3	CASSQVISGNTIYF
-	TRBV6-5	CASSEGADRNYGYTF
-	TRBV3-1/TRBV3-2	CASSKNTDTQYF
-	TRBV3-1/TRBV3-2	CASYRSTGGDRGYTF
once	TRBV9	CASSVVVDSEAFF
-	TRBV6-6	CAGSPGLQETQYF
-	TRBV18	CASSPAGAGNTIYF
-	TRBV11-2	CASTRGRTGVGQETQYF
-	TRBV14	CASSPRTSGGVNEQFF
-	TRBV24-1	CATSGADSNQPQHF
-	TRBV7-2	CASSLTGRRGGETQYF
-	TRBV28	CASNGLTVRSPLHF
-	TRBV12-3/TRBV12-4	CASTLRRGGKLFF
-	TRBV4-2	CASSQPGTGGLLNTEAFF
-	TRBV18	CASSLQGANTEAFF
-	TRBV10-1	CAWVSGTGPTGELFF
-	TRBV24-1	CATSDRQSIYGYTF
-	TRBV7-2	CASSLAQIANTGELFF
-	TRBV28	CASTLIPPGNSPLHF
few	TRBV9	CASSVAGTAYYEQYF
-	TRBV29-1	CSVGTGGNTEAFF
-	TRBV7-3	CASSLTLSTEAFF
-	TRBV4-1	CASSRGHQTLNTEAFF
-	TRBV5-1	CASSSPSVGYNEQFF
-	TRBV5-4	CASSPSGGASTDTQYF
once	TRBV9	CASSPGLAGGENIQYF